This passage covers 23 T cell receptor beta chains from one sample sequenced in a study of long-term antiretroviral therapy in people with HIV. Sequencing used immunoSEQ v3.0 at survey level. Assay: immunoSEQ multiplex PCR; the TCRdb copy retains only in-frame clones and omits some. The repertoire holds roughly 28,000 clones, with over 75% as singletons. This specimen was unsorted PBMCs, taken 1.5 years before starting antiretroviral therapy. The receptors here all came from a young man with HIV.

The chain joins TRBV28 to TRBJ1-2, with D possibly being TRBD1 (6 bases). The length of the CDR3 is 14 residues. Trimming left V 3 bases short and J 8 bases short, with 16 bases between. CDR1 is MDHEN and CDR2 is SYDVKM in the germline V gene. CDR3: CASSFIGERGGYTF. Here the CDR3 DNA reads TGTGCCAGCAGTTTTATTGGGGAAAGGGGGGGCTACACCTTC.

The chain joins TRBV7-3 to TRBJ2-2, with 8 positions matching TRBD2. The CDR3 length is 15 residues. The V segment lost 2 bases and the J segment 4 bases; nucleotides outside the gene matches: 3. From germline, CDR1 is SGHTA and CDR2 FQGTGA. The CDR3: CASSLFREGTGELFF. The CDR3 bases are TGTGCCAGCAGCTTATTCCGGGAGGGCACCGGGGAGCTGTTTTTT.

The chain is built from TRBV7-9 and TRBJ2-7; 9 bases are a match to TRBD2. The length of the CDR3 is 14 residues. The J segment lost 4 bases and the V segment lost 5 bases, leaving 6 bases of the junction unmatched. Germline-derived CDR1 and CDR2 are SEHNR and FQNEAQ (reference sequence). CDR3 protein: CASSPGLAFYEQYF. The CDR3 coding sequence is TGTGCCAGCAGCCCGGGACTAGCTTTTTACGAGCAGTACTTC.

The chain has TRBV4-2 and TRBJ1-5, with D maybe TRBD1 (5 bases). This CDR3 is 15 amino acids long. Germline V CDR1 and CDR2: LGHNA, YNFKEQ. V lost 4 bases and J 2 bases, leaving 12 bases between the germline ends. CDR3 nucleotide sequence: TGTGCCAGCAGCCCCATCCCGACAGGCAATCAGCCCCAGCATTTT. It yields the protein CASSPIPTGNQPQHF.

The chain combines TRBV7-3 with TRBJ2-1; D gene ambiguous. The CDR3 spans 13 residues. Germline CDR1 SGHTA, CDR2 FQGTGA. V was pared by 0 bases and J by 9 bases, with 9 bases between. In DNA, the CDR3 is TGTGCCAGCAGCTTAACGGGCGAGTCTGAGCAGTTCTTC. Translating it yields CASSLTGESEQFF.

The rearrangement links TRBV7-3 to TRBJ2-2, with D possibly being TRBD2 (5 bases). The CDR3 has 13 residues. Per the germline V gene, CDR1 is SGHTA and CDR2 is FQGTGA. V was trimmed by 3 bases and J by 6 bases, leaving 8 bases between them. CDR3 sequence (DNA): TGTGCCAGCAGCTTCGGACTCCCCGGGGAGCTGTTTTTT. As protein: CASSFGLPGELFF. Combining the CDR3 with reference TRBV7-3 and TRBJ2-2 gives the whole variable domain GAGVSQTPSNKVTEKGKYVELRCDPISGHTALYWYRQSLGQGPEFLIYFQGTGAADDSGLPNDRFFAVRPEGSVSTLKIQRTERGDSAVYLCASSFGLPGELFFGEGSRLTVL.

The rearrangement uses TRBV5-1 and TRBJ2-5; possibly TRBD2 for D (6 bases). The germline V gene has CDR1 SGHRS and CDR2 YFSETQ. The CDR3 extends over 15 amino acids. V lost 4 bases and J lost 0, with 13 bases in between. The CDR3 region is CASSGGTAYQETQYF. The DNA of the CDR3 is TGCGCCAGCAGCGGCGGGACTGCGTACCAAGAGACCCAGTACTTC.

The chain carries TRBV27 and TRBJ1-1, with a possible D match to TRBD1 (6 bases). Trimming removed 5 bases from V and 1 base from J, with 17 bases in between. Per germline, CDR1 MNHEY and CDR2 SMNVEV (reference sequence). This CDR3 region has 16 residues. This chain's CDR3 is CASSPLNRAWNTEAFF. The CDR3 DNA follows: TGTGCCAGCAGTCCTCTCAACAGGGCATGGAACACTGAAGCTTTCTTT.

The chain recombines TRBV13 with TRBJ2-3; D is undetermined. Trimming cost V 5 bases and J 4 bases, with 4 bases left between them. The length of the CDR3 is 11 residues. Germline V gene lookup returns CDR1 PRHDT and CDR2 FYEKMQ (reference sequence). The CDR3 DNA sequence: TGTGCCAGCAGCGGTTCAGATACGCAGTATTTT. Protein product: CASSGSDTQYF.

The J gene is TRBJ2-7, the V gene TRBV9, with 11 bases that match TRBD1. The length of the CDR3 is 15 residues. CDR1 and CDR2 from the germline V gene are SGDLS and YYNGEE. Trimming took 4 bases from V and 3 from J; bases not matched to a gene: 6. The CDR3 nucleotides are TGTGCCAGCAGCAGAGCCGGGACAGGGGGCTACGAGCAGTACTTC. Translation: CASSRAGTGGYEQYF.

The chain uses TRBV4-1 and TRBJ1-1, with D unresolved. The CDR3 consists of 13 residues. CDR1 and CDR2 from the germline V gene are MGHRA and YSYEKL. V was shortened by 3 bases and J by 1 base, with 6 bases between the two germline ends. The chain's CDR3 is CASSQRTNTEAFF. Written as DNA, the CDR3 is TGCGCCAGCAGCCAGCGTACGAACACTGAAGCTTTCTTT.

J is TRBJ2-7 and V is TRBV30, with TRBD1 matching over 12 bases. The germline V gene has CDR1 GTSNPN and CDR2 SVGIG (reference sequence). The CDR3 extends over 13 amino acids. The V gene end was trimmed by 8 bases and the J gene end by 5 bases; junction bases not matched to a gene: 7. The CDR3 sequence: CAGTGGAYNEQYF. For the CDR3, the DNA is TGTGCCGGGACAGGGGGCGCCTACAACGAGCAGTACTTC.

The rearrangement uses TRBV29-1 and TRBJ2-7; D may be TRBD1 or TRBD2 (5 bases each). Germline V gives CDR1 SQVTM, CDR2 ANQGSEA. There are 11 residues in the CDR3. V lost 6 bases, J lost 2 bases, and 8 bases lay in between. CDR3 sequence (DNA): TGCAGCGTCCCGGGGCCCTACGAGCAGTACTTC. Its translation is CSVPGPYEQYF.

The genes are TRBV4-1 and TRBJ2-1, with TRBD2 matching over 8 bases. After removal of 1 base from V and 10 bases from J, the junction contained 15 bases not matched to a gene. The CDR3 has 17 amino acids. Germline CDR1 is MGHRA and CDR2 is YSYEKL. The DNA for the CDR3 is TGCGCCAGCAGCCAAGTGACAGCGGGGGTCATTTCGTCCGAGCAGTTCTTC. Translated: CASSQVTAGVISSEQFF.

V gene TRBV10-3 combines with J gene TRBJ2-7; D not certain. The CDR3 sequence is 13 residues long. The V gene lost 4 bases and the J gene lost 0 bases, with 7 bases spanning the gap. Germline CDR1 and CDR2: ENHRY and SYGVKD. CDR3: CAISGPNSYEQYF. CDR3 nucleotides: TGTGCCATCAGTGGGCCAAACTCCTACGAGCAGTACTTC.

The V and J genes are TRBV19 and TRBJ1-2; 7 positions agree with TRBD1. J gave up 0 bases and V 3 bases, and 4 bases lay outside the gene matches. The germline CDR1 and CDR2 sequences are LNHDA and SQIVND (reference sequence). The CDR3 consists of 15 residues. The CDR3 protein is CASSIPGQTNYGYTF. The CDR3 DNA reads TGTGCCAGTAGTATCCCGGGACAGACTAACTATGGCTACACCTTC.

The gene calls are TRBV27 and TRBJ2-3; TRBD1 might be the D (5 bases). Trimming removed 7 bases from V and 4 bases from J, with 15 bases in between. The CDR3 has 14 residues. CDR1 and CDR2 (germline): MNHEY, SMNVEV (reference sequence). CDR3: CASTSPGFPDTQYF. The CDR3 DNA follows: TGTGCCAGCACCTCCCCAGGGTTCCCAGATACGCAGTATTTT.

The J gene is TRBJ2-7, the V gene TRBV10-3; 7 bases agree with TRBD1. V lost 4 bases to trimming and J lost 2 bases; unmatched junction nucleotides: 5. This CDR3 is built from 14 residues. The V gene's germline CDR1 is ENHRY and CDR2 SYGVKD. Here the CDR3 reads CAISGSGTAYEQYF. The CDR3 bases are TGTGCCATCAGTGGTTCGGGGACAGCCTACGAGCAGTACTTC.

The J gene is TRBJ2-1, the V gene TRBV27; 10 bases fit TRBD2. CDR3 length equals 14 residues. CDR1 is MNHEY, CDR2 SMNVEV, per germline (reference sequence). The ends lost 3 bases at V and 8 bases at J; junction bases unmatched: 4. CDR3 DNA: TGTGCCAGCAGTTTTACTAGCGGGGTCTATGAGCAGTTCTTC. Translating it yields CASSFTSGVYEQFF.

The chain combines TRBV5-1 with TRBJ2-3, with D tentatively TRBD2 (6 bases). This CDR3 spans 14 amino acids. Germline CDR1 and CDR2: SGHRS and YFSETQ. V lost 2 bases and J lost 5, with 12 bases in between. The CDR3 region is CASSLTLARDTQYF. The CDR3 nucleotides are TGCGCCAGCAGCTTAACACTAGCTAGAGATACGCAGTATTTT.

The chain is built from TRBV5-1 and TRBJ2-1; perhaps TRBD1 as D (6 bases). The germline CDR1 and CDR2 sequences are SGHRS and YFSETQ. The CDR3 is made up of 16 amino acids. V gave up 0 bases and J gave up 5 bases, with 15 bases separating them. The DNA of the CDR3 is TGCGCCAGCAGCTTGGAAATCCAGGGGACAAACAATGAGCAGTTCTTC. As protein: CASSLEIQGTNNEQFF.

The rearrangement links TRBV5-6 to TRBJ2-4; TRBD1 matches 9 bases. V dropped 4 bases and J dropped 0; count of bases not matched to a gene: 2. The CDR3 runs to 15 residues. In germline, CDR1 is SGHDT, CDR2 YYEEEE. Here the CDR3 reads CASSHRGLAKNIQYF. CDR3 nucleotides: TGTGCCAGCAGCCACAGGGGGCTAGCCAAAAACATTCAGTACTTC.

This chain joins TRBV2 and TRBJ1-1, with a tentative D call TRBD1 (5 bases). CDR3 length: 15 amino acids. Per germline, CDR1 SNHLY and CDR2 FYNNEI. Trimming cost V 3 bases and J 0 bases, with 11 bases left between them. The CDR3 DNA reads TGTGCCAGCAGTGATGGGTGGGGCTTGAACACTGAAGCTTTCTTT. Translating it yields CASSDGWGLNTEAFF.